The rows below give T cell receptor beta chains drawn from one sample of a study of regulatory T cells in long-lasting Graves disease. Via MiXCR, TCRdb re-called the multiplex PCR reads, giving one row per CDR3 protein. There are 450,000 to 650,000 distinct CDR3 sequences in the sample; around 16% occur only once, and approximately 25% lies in the top ten. The same data also went into a second study, on T cells in Graves' hyperthyroidism and ophthalmopathy.

The material was peripheral blood mononuclear cells (PBMCs), obtained at new diagnosis, from a patient treated with antithyroid drugs. These receptors were taken from a woman aged 35 to 59 with Graves disease. The CDR3 runs from the conserved cysteine through the conserved F or W. Each record gives: clone size, D gene, V gene, J gene, CDR3 DNA, CDR3 protein. A D gene is named only where the DNA matches it firmly. For some rows the clone size is stated as once, few or many, or as a class when expanded; others skip it.

.	.	TRBV28	TRBJ1-1	TGTGCCAGCAGTTATTTACAAGGGTACACTGAAGCTTTCTTT	CASSYLQGYTEAFF
few	.	TRBV4-1	TRBJ2-5	TGCGCCAGCAGCCAAGATGGACAGACCCAGTACTTC	CASSQDGQTQYF
many	.	TRBV27	TRBJ2-7	TGTGCCAGCAGTTTTGGCTCAGGTTTAAGCTACGAGCAGTACTTC	CASSFGSGLSYEQYF
.	.	TRBV30	TRBJ1-4	TGTGCCTGGAGTGTGCGGGCGGACATTAGTGAAAAACTGTTTTTT	CAWSVRADISEKLFF
.	TRBD2	TRBV7-9	TRBJ2-1	TGTGCCAGCAGCCCCAAGGATAGCGGGGGACCCTACAATGAGCAGTTCTTC	CASSPKDSGGPYNEQFF
many	TRBD1	TRBV7-2	TRBJ2-1	TGTGCCAGCAGCAATGCCGGGACAGGGCCCTACAATGAGCAGTTCTTC	CASSNAGTGPYNEQFF
once	TRBD2	TRBV7-2	TRBJ2-3	TGTGCCAGCAGCTTAGCGGGGGGGGTCAGCACAGGTACGCAGTATTTT	CASSLAGGVSTGTQYF
few	.	TRBV6-1	TRBJ1-2	TGTGCCACCGAAAGGGACTTAACCACCCCACACTATGGCTACACCTTC	CATERDLTTPHYGYTF
.	TRBD2	TRBV3-1	TRBJ2-1	TGTGCCAGCAGCCAAACCGGGGGGGGCAATGAGCAGTTCTTC	CASSQTGGGNEQFF
many	.	TRBV28	TRBJ2-1	TGTGCCAGCAGCTTACAGGGCAATGAGCAGTTCTTC	CASSLQGNEQFF
.	TRBD1	TRBV30	TRBJ1-1	TGTGCCTGGACCTGGACAGGGTCTTCGAGAGCTTTCTTT	CAWTWTGSSRAFF
many	TRBD1	TRBV12-3/TRBV12-4	TRBJ1-6	TGTGCCAGCAGTGGGACAGGGTTACGGTCACCCCTCCACTTT	CASSGTGLRSPLHF
many	.	TRBV15	TRBJ1-1	TGTGCCACCAGCAGAGATCTGGGCAGTTTAACGAACACTGAAGCTTTCTTT	CATSRDLGSLTNTEAFF
few	TRBD1	TRBV6-2/TRBV6-3	TRBJ1-2	TGTGCCAGCAGTTACCCTTCGACAGGGAACTATGGCTACACCTTC	CASSYPSTGNYGYTF
many	.	TRBV2	TRBJ1-1	TGTGCCAGCAGCCCTACAGGGATTGAAGCTTTCTTT	CASSPTGIEAFF
many	.	TRBV7-2	TRBJ2-7	TGTGCCAGCAGCTTGGGTGCGGGGGCCGAGCAGTACTTC	CASSLGAGAEQYF
.	TRBD1	TRBV12-3/TRBV12-4	TRBJ2-1	TGTGCCAGCAGCCAGAATCAGGGGGCCGGGAATGAGCAGTTCTTC	CASSQNQGAGNEQFF
many	TRBD2	TRBV12-3/TRBV12-4	TRBJ2-2	TGTGCCAGCAGTCCACCTTTACTAGCGGGGGGGAGCACCGGGGAGCTGTTTTTT	CASSPPLLAGGSTGELFF
.	.	TRBV7-9	TRBJ2-3	TGTGCCAGCAGCTTAATTGAGGGGAGCACAGATACGCAGTATTTT	CASSLIEGSTDTQYF
many	TRBD2	TRBV27	TRBJ2-7	TGTGCCAGCAGGACAGCGGGGGGATCCTACGAGCAGTACTTC	CASRTAGGSYEQYF
many	.	TRBV7-6	TRBJ2-5	TGTGCCAGCGTTAGCGGCCAAGAGACCCAGTACTTC	CASVSGQETQYF
many	.	TRBV7-8	TRBJ2-7	TGTGCCAGCAGCAGAGGGATCGCCAACGAGGGCTACGAGCAGTACTTC	CASSRGIANEGYEQYF
.	TRBD1	TRBV29-1	TRBJ2-1	TGCAGCGTTGCAGGGGGCAGTAGCTCCTACAATGAGCAGTTCTTC	CSVAGGSSSYNEQFF
many	TRBD1	TRBV28	TRBJ2-7	TGTGCCAGCAGTTTTGGGGGACAGGTGGGGGAGCAGTACTTC	CASSFGGQVGEQYF
.	TRBD1	TRBV5-4	TRBJ1-1	TGTGCCAGCAGCTCCCAGGGGGCCCAGAACACTGAAGCTTTCTTT	CASSSQGAQNTEAFF
many	TRBD1	TRBV12-3/TRBV12-4	TRBJ2-7	TGTGCCAGCAGTATGATGGACAGGCACGAGCAGTACTTC	CASSMMDRHEQYF
.	.	TRBV7-3	TRBJ2-5	TGTGCCAGCAGCTCGACGGAGGGAGAGACCCAGTACTTC	CASSSTEGETQYF
.	.	TRBV6-1	TRBJ1-5	TGTGCCAGCAGTGAGTGGGGTGATAGCAATCAGCCCCAGCATTTT	CASSEWGDSNQPQHF
.	.	TRBV10-1	TRBJ1-4	TGCGCCAGCAGTGTTGGCAATCCGGGAACTAATGAAAAACTGTTTTTT	CASSVGNPGTNEKLFF
many	TRBD1	TRBV2	TRBJ1-2	TGTGCCAGCAGTTCACGACAGGGAAATGGCTACACCTTC	CASSSRQGNGYTF
.	.	TRBV11-2	TRBJ2-4	TGTGCCAGCAGCTCCCTTGGACGAGGGTCCAAAAACATTCAGTACTTC	CASSSLGRGSKNIQYF
.	.	TRBV10-3	TRBJ2-3	TGTGCCATCAGTGTGAAAGCAGACTTTGGCCCAGATACGCAGTATTTT	CAISVKADFGPDTQYF
many	.	TRBV30	TRBJ1-1	TGTGCCTGGAGTGTACTATGGAACACTGAAGCTTTCTTT	CAWSVLWNTEAFF
.	.	TRBV28	TRBJ1-2	TGTGCCAGCAGTTCAGGACAGCCGGGCTATGGCTACACCTTC	CASSSGQPGYGYTF
few	TRBD1	TRBV4-1	TRBJ2-3	TGCGCCAGCAGCCAAGGACAGGGCGGCGAAGATACGCAGTATTTT	CASSQGQGGEDTQYF
few	.	TRBV28	TRBJ2-7	TGTGCCAGCAGCCTCTCCCCGGGAGTGGGGCCCTACGAGCGGTACTTC	CASSLSPGVGPYERYF
many	.	TRBV13	TRBJ1-1	TGTGCCAGCAGCTTCCAGGGTTCTGAAGCTTTCTTT	CASSFQGSEAFF
few	TRBD2	TRBV30	TRBJ2-1	TGTGCCTGGGGGGCGGGGGTCAGCTCCTACAATGAGCAGTTCTTC	CAWGAGVSSYNEQFF
.	.	TRBV3-1	TRBJ1-6	TGTGCCAGCAGCCAAAACGGGGAGAATTCACCCCTCCACTTT	CASSQNGENSPLHF
few	.	TRBV28	TRBJ2-1	TGTGCCAGCAGTTCCTTTGACAATGAGCAGTTCTTC	CASSSFDNEQFF
many	TRBD1	TRBV6-1	TRBJ1-2	TGTGCCAGCAGAAGCCGGGACAGGGACAGCTATGGCTACACCTTC	CASRSRDRDSYGYTF
.	TRBD1	TRBV24-1	TRBJ1-5	TGTGCCACCAGTGAATCCGGGACAGGCAATCAGCCCCAGCATTTT	CATSESGTGNQPQHF
many	.	TRBV6-9	TRBJ2-3	TGTGCCAGCAGTTATCTCTCGTTGAAGCTAGTCTTGGGGCATACGCAGTATTTT	CASSYLSLKLVLGHTQYF
many	.	TRBV15	TRBJ1-1	TGTGCCACCAGCAGCCAGGTGAACACTGAAGCTTTCTTT	CATSSQVNTEAFF
many	.	TRBV12-3/TRBV12-4	TRBJ1-1	TGTGCCAGCAGTCGGGTCAGGGACACTGAAGCTTTCTTT	CASSRVRDTEAFF
many	.	TRBV20-1	TRBJ2-1	TGCAGTGCAAACCAGGGGGGGCCCTACAATGAGCAGTTCTTC	CSANQGGPYNEQFF
few	TRBD1	TRBV7-9	TRBJ1-2	TGTGCCAGCAGCGCGAAGGGGGCGCGAGGCTACACCTTC	CASSAKGARGYTF
few	.	TRBV20-1	TRBJ1-4	TGCAGTGGGCATACGGGCGGTGAAAAACTGTTTTTT	CSGHTGGEKLFF
.	TRBD1	TRBV19	TRBJ1-5	TGTGCCAGTAGTATAGATCGGACAGGGGGAACGGCTCGGCCCCAGCATTTT	CASSIDRTGGTARPQHF
.	TRBD1	TRBV5-1	TRBJ1-2	TGCGCCAGCAGCTTCCTACAGGGGGATGGCTACACCTTC	CASSFLQGDGYTF
few	TRBD2	TRBV3-1	TRBJ2-1	TGTGCCAGCAGCCAAGAGAGCGGGGGGCCTTTCTTC	CASSQESGGPFF
many	.	TRBV27	TRBJ1-5	TGTGCCAGCAGTTTAAACAGGGCTTCTAGCAATCAGCCCCAGCATTTT	CASSLNRASSNQPQHF